This TCR beta chain was observed in a study of blood T cell repertoires in COVID-19. For the study at large: Specimens from acute and convalescent COVID-19 originated in the United States, Italy and Spain. The cDNA or gDNA used as material had been derived from T cells, B-cell-depleted T cells, or PBMCs.

Trimming took off 6 bases at V and 6 bases at J, with 9 bases between the two ends. Germline lookup yields CDR1 SNHLY and CDR2 FYNNEI. The length of the CDR3 is 12 residues. Authors' analysis steps: Counts of nucleated cells, estimated from reference gene primer amplification, were obtained. Assay: immunoSEQ multiplex PCR; the TCRdb copy retains only in-frame clones and omits some. V and J calls and clone size are as listed in that table; D and trimming were resolved from the DNA. The repertoire holds more than 200,000 clones, with around four fifths as singletons. The sample taken for sequencing was peripheral blood. The receptor was derived from a woman between 40 and 50 years old with active or convalescent COVID-19. The chain has TRBV2 and TRBJ2-1; maybe TRBD1 (5 bases). CDR3 bases: TGTGCCAGCAGAGAAAGGGGCAATGAGCAGTTCTTC. Its translation is CASRERGNEQFF.